A selection of T cell receptor beta chains follows, all from one sample in a study of OX40 agonist ivuxolimab in advanced cancers. Libraries were prepared by immunoSEQ multiplex PCR; TCRdb keeps only in-frame clonotypes and omits some of them. The data hold some 60,000 clones, with 85% to 95% observed a single time. The sample was CD4+ or CD8+ T cells sorted from blood, taken in a trial of the OX40 agonist ivuxolimab. The receptors stem from an adult with an advanced solid tumor such as melanoma, head and neck, liver or kidney cancer. CDR3s include the opening cysteine and the closing phenylalanine or tryptophan. Each record gives: D gene, clone size, CDR3 length, J gene, V gene, CDR3 DNA, CDR3 protein. The D gene is left open where the match is weak. Not every row has a clone size; where given, it reads once, few, many or a size class.

TRBD1 | . | 14 | TRBJ2-7 | TRBV15 | TGTGCCACCAGCAGAGGGGACAGGGTGTACGAGCAGTACTTC | CATSRGDRVYEQYF
TRBD1 | once | 15 | TRBJ1-2 | TRBV7-9 | TGTGCCAGCAGCTTAGGGACAGGAGCCATGGAAGGCTACACCTTC | CASSLGTGAMEGYTF
TRBD1 | . | 15 | TRBJ1-2 | TRBV2 | TGTGCCAGCAGGCTTAAACCGGGACAGGGGTTTGGCTACACCTTC | CASRLKPGQGFGYTF
TRBD2 | . | 17 | TRBJ2-7 | TRBV11-3 | TGTGCCAGCAGCTTAGAAAGATTCGAGCGGGAGAATGGGGAGCAGTACTTC | CASSLERFERENGEQYF
TRBD2 | once | 14 | TRBJ2-5 | TRBV10-2 | TGCGCCAGCGCCGGGAGGGCCGGGACGGAGACCCAGTACTTC | CASAGRAGTETQYF
. | once | 12 | TRBJ1-2 | TRBV4-3 | TGCGCCAGCAGCCAAGAAGGGTCGCTGTACACCTTC | CASSQEGSLYTF
. | . | 17 | TRBJ2-1 | TRBV9 | TGTGCCAGCAGCGTAGAGAGGCGGGCGCACTCCTACAATGAGCAGTTCTTC | CASSVERRAHSYNEQFF
. | . | 16 | TRBJ2-7 | TRBV10-2 | TGCGCCAGCAGTGAGTTGGCGGATGAGGGGTCCTACGAGCAGTACTTC | CASSELADEGSYEQYF
. | . | 15 | TRBJ2-5 | TRBV15 | TGTGCCACCAGCAGAGAACCCGGGGCCGTTTGGGACCAGTACTTC | CATSREPGAVWDQYF
. | . | 16 | TRBJ1-4 | TRBV28 | TGTGCCAGCAGTTTAGTCAAAAGTGCAACTAATGAAAAACTGTTTTTT | CASSLVKSATNEKLFF
. | once | 17 | TRBJ2-7 | TRBV4-1 | TGCGCCAGCAGCCAAGAGTACGGGACGGAGGAAGCCTCCGAGCAGTACTTC | CASSQEYGTEEASEQYF
. | . | 13 | TRBJ2-1 | TRBV10-1 | TGCGCCAGCAGTGAGCAGACGGTTGGGGAGCAGTTCTTC | CASSEQTVGEQFF
. | . | 13 | TRBJ1-1 | TRBV6-5 | TGTGCCAGCAGGAAGGGGGAAATCACTGAAGCTTTCTTT | CASRKGEITEAFF
TRBD1 | . | 15 | TRBJ1-2 | TRBV7-9 | TGTGCCAGCAGTCAAATGGGACAGGTGGATCATGGCTACACCTTC | CASSQMGQVDHGYTF
. | . | 16 | TRBJ2-7 | TRBV10-2 | TGCGCCAGCAGTGAACACAGAGGGGGGACTCGGTACGAGCAGTACTTC | CASSEHRGGTRYEQYF
TRBD2 | . | 16 | TRBJ2-1 | TRBV4-1 | TGCGCCAGCAGCCAACCGGGACTAGATCTAGGTAGTGAGCAGTTCTTC | CASSQPGLDLGSEQFF
. | once | 13 | TRBJ2-7 | TRBV29-1 | TGCAGCGTTTCGGACGGACCCACCTACGAGCAGTACTTC | CSVSDGPTYEQYF
TRBD2 | . | 14 | TRBJ2-7 | TRBV7-6 | TGTGCCAGCAGCTTGGCGGGGGGGGACGACGAGCAGTACTTC | CASSLAGGDDEQYF
TRBD2 | . | 16 | TRBJ2-5 | TRBV7-9 | TGTGCCAGCAGCTTCGGACTAGCGGGCAACCAAGAGACCCAGTACTTC | CASSFGLAGNQETQYF
TRBD1 | . | 15 | TRBJ2-1 | TRBV4-1 | TGCGCCAGCAGCCAGACAGGGACCGGTTACAATGAGCAGTTCTTC | CASSQTGTGYNEQFF
TRBD1 | . | 14 | TRBJ2-3 | TRBV6-1 | TGTGCCAGCAGTGAAGGACAGGGCGCGGATACGCAGTATTTT | CASSEGQGADTQYF
. | . | 19 | TRBJ2-3 | TRBV21-1 | TGTGCCAGCAGGCTGCCCAGGGGGACGGATAATTCTAGCACAGATACGCAGTATTTT | CASRLPRGTDNSSTDTQYF
. | . | 14 | TRBJ2-5 | TRBV5-1 | TGCGCCAGCAGCCGCCGGGAGTACCAAGAGACCCAGTACTTC | CASSRREYQETQYF
. | . | 15 | TRBJ1-5 | TRBV4-2 | TGTGCCAGCAGCCATGCGTGGCAGGGCAATCAGCCCCAGCATTTT | CASSHAWQGNQPQHF
. | few | 10 | TRBJ1-1 | TRBV7-6 | TGTGCCAGCAGCCCCTGCGAAGCTTTCTTT | CASSPCEAFF
. | . | 12 | TRBJ2-7 | TRBV5-4 | TGTGCCAGCAGCCAGACAGCCGGCGAGCAGTACTTC | CASSQTAGEQYF
. | . | 14 | TRBJ2-7 | TRBV7-2 | TGTGCCAGCAGCCCGCTAGTGAGCTCCTACGAGCAGTACTTC | CASSPLVSSYEQYF
. | . | 11 | TRBJ2-1 | TRBV15 | TGTGCCACCAGCACCGGGGGTGAGCAGTTCTTC | CATSTGGEQFF
TRBD1 | . | 15 | TRBJ2-7 | TRBV5-4 | TGTGCCAGCAGCTGGGACAGCCGTAGCTCCTACGAGCAGTACTTC | CASSWDSRSSYEQYF
TRBD1 | . | 16 | TRBJ2-7 | TRBV27 | TGTGCCAGCAGTTTATATAGGGACAGGGGTTCCAACGAGCAGTACTTC | CASSLYRDRGSNEQYF
TRBD2 | . | 17 | TRBJ2-7 | TRBV11-2 | TGTGCCAGCAGCCCGGGGGGTGTCGGACAAATGGCCTACGAGCAGTACTTC | CASSPGGVGQMAYEQYF
. | . | 14 | TRBJ2-3 | TRBV4-1 | TGCGCCAGTGCGGATCGACTTGGCACAGATACGCAGTATTTT | CASADRLGTDTQYF
. | . | 16 | TRBJ2-7 | TRBV11-1 | TGTGCCAGCAGCTTGGACGAGGGCGGGGAGAGCTACGAGCAGTACTTC | CASSLDEGGESYEQYF
. | . | 15 | TRBJ1-3 | TRBV2 | TGTGCCAGCAGTGATGGGCTGATATCTGGAAACACCATATATTTT | CASSDGLISGNTIYF
TRBD1 | . | 16 | TRBJ2-6 | TRBV5-5 | TGTGCCAGCAGCCGGGACAGGGACTCTGGGGCCAACGTCCTGACTTTC | CASSRDRDSGANVLTF
TRBD2 | . | 18 | TRBJ2-1 | TRBV9 | TGTGCCAGCAGCGCAGAGCGAATAGCGGGAGGCCGGGGGAATGAGCAGTTCTTC | CASSAERIAGGRGNEQFF
. | . | 15 | TRBJ2-7 | TRBV14 | TGTGCCAGCAGCCTTGGCCGGGACGTGATTTACGAGCAGTACTTC | CASSLGRDVIYEQYF
. | . | 15 | TRBJ2-3 | TRBV15 | TGTGCCACCAGCACCCGTCAGCGGGGCACAGATACGCAGTATTTT | CATSTRQRGTDTQYF
TRBD1 | . | 15 | TRBJ2-5 | TRBV7-9 | TGTGCCAGCAGCTATCGACAGGGGGCGGTGGAGACCCAGTACTTC | CASSYRQGAVETQYF
. | . | 15 | TRBJ2-3 | TRBV5-6 | TGTGCCAGCAGCTTGGACGGGCCGGGGGCAGATACGCAGTATTTT | CASSLDGPGADTQYF
TRBD2 | . | 17 | TRBJ2-3 | TRBV9 | TGTGCCAGCAGCGCGCTAAAGGGACTAGCGGGAACAGATACGCAGTATTTT | CASSALKGLAGTDTQYF
. | . | 15 | TRBJ1-1 | TRBV4-3 | TGCGCCAGCAGCCAAAACCCAACCGGGGAGACTGAAGCTTTCTTT | CASSQNPTGETEAFF
. | . | 15 | TRBJ2-7 | TRBV7-9 | TGTGCCAGCAGCCCTAGCGACAGTAGCTCCTACGAGCAGTACTTC | CASSPSDSSSYEQYF
TRBD2 | . | 16 | TRBJ2-7 | TRBV4-1 | TGCGCCAGCAGCCAAGAGGTAGCGGGACTCACCTACGAGCAGTACTTC | CASSQEVAGLTYEQYF
. | . | 14 | TRBJ2-2 | TRBV5-6 | TGTGCCAGCAGCTTGATCAGCGTCACCGGGGAGCTGTTTTTT | CASSLISVTGELFF
. | . | 18 | TRBJ2-4 | TRBV28 | TGTGCCAGCATTTCTGGGGGGGGCGGAATACTCGAGGGAAACATTCAGTACTTC | CASISGGGGILEGNIQYF
TRBD2 | few | 12 | TRBJ2-7 | TRBV7-2 | TGTGCCAGCAGGCGGGGGACTGGCGAGCAGTACTTC | CASRRGTGEQYF
. | . | 13 | TRBJ2-1 | TRBV6-5 | TGTGCCAGCAGTTACTCCGGGACCAGTGAGCAGTTCTTC | CASSYSGTSEQFF
TRBD2 | . | 19 | TRBJ2-5 | TRBV7-2 | TGTGCCAGCAGCCCCGACAGGCACCTAGCGGGAGGGTTGATAGAGACCCAGTACTTC | CASSPDRHLAGGLIETQYF
TRBD2 | . | 15 | TRBJ2-1 | TRBV19 | TGTGCCAGTAGTATAGCCCCAGCGGGGAGCAATGAGCAGTTCTTC | CASSIAPAGSNEQFF
TRBD2 | . | 18 | TRBJ2-3 | TRBV27 | TGTGCCAGCAGTTCCGGACTAGCGGGATCTCTTGGCACAGATACGCAGTATTTT | CASSSGLAGSLGTDTQYF
TRBD1 | . | 13 | TRBJ1-2 | TRBV5-1 | TGCGCCAGCAGCTTGGCAGGGGGCTATGGCTACACCTTC | CASSLAGGYGYTF
TRBD1 | . | 14 | TRBJ2-7 | TRBV11-2 | TGTGCCAGCAGCTGGGGGACAGGGGGCTACGAGCAGTACTTC | CASSWGTGGYEQYF
TRBD1 | once | 15 | TRBJ2-7 | TRBV6-1 | TGTGCCAGCAGTGGTTGGGACAGGGCTTCCTACGAGCAGTACTTC | CASSGWDRASYEQYF
TRBD2 | . | 14 | TRBJ2-5 | TRBV11-3 | TGTGCCAGCAGCCTAGCGGGAACAAAAGAGACCCAGTACTTC | CASSLAGTKETQYF
. | . | 17 | TRBJ1-5 | TRBV28 | TGTGCCAGCAGTTTTGGGGGAAGGGCAGGTGGAAATCAGCCCCAGCATTTT | CASSFGGRAGGNQPQHF
. | . | 13 | TRBJ2-7 | TRBV11-2 | TGTGCCAGCAGCTTCCGAGGGGCCCACGAGCAGTACTTC | CASSFRGAHEQYF
. | . | 14 | TRBJ2-6 | TRBV6-1 | TGTGCCAGCAGTGTTCTCTCTGGGGCCAACGTCCTGACTTTC | CASSVLSGANVLTF
. | . | 18 | TRBJ2-7 | TRBV5-1 | TGCGCCAGCAGTTTTGAAGGTGTTCGGTCAGGCAGCTCCTACGAGCAGTACTTC | CASSFEGVRSGSSYEQYF
TRBD1 | . | 14 | TRBJ2-7 | TRBV6-1 | TGTGCCAGCGCCCGAAGGACAGGGGAGTACGAGCAGTACTTC | CASARRTGEYEQYF